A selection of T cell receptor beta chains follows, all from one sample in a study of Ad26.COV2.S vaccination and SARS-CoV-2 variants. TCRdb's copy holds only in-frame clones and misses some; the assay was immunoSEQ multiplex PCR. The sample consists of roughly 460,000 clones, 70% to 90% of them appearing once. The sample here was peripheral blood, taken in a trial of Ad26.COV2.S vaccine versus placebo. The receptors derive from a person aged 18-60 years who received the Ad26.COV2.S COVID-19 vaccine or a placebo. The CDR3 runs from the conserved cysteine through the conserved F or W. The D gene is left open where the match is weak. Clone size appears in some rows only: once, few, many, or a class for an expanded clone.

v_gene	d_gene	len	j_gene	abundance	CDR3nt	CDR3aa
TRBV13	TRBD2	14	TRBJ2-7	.	TGTGCCAGCAGCCTACGAGCGGGGGGATACGAGCAGTACTTC	CASSLRAGGYEQYF
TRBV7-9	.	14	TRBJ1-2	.	TGTGCCAGCAGCACGCACCCCCCCTATGAAGGCTACACCTTC	CASSTHPPYEGYTF
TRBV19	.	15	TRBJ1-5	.	TGTGCCAGTAGTATAATTCGGAATAGCAATCAGCCCCAGCATTTT	CASSIIRNSNQPQHF
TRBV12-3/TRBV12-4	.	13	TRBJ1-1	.	TGTGCCAGCAGCCCGCAGGGAATCACTGAAGCTTTCTTT	CASSPQGITEAFF
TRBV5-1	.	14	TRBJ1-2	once	TGCGCCAGCAATCCGGGGCGGTTTAACTATGGCTACACCTTC	CASNPGRFNYGYTF
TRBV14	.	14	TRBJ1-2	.	TGTGCCAGCAGCCGGGGACGCGGGATCTATGGCTACACCTTC	CASSRGRGIYGYTF
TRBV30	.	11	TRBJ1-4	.	TGTGCCTGGAGGGACACTATTTCACTGTTTTTT	CAWRDTISLFF
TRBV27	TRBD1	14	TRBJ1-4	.	TGTGCCAGCAGTAGACAGGGCACTAATGAAAAACTGTTTTTT	CASSRQGTNEKLFF
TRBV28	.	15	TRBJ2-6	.	TGTGCCAGCAGTGAAGGTAGTAGTGGGGCCAACGTCCTGACTTTC	CASSEGSSGANVLTF
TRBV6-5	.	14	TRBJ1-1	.	TGTGCCAGCAGTTTGAACACCGGGAACACTGAAGCTTTCTTT	CASSLNTGNTEAFF
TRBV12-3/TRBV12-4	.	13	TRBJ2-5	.	TGTGCCAGCAGTTTTGGGCGGAAAGAGACCCAGTACTTC	CASSFGRKETQYF
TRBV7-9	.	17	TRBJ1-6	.	TGTGCCAGCAGGGCGGGGACAATAAGCTCCTATAATTCACCCCTCCACTTT	CASRAGTISSYNSPLHF
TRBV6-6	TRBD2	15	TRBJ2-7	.	TGTGCCAGCAGGAACCCTAGCGGGAAGTCCTACGAGCAGTACTTC	CASRNPSGKSYEQYF
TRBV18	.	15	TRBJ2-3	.	TGTGCCAGCTCACCGGTTAGCGTAGACACAGATACGCAGTATTTT	CASSPVSVDTDTQYF
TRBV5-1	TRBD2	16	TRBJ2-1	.	TGCGCCAGCAGCGATAGACTAGCGGGGACCTACAATGAGCAGTTCTTC	CASSDRLAGTYNEQFF
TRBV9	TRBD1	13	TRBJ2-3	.	TGTGCCAGCAGCGTCATAGGGACAGGGGGGGTGTATTTT	CASSVIGTGGVYF
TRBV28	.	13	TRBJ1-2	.	TGTGCCAGCAGTCGACGGGGGGCGAACGGCTACACCTTC	CASSRRGANGYTF
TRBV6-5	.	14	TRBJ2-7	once	TGTGCCAGCAGTTACGGGCAGGGCTCCTACGAGCAGTACTTC	CASSYGQGSYEQYF
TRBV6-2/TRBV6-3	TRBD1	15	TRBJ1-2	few	TGTGCCAGCAGTTTCATTTCAGGACAGGGCTATGGCTACACCTTC	CASSFISGQGYGYTF
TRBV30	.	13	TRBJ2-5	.	TGTGCCTGGAGTGTAGGCCAGGAACAGACCCAGTACTTC	CAWSVGQEQTQYF
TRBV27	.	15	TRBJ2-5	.	TGTGCCAGCAGTTTATGGGGGCAGAACCAAGAGACCCAGTACTTC	CASSLWGQNQETQYF